This T cell receptor (beta chain) was sequenced during a study of blood T cells in healthy people across ages. Study outcomes and limitations: Versus aged donors, long-lived donors had higher diversity and more naive CD4+ cells.

In this sample, this clonotype turned up a few times. Its antigen is undetermined. Germline V gives CDR1 MDHEN, CDR2 SYDVKM. The CDR3 has 15 residues. With 6 bases removed from V and 2 bases from J, the gap between germline ends came to 14 bases. Combining a sample-barcoded 5' primer with a J-beta primer mix, a second PCR ran for roughly 6 to 11 cycles. Each cDNA molecule, via a template-switch adaptor with 12 random nucleotides, was tagged. MiXCR, run by TCRdb on the 5' RACE reads, gives a single entry per CDR3 protein. The table lists 1,300,000 or so distinct CDR3 sequences, 55% to 75% of them singletons. A minimum of 6 micrograms of total RNA was extracted per sample.

The origin of this receptor is a man aged 18-30 years in good health. The chain couples TRBV28 to TRBJ1-5, with D possibly being TRBD1 (6 bases). Material for sequencing was blood. In nucleotides, the CDR3 is TGTGCCAGCAGGGAACAGGGAGGCGGCAATCAGCCCCAGCATTTT. Its translation is CASREQGGGNQPQHF.